The clone carrying this T cell receptor (beta chain) has more than one count but fewer than ten. No antigen is known for it. Trimming pared 7 bases from V and 0 bases from J, leaving 11 bases between. The germline V gene has CDR1 MNHEY and CDR2 SVGAGI. The CDR3 sequence is 14 residues long. TCRdb re-derived calls from the reads in MiXCR, one entry per CDR3 protein. This sample carries fewer than 1,000,000 distinct CDR3 sequences, around 29% of them seen once, and the ten largest clones take over 11%. The sample originates from a study of T cell repertoires in cytomegalovirus infection. In the study overall: The authors used CMV epitopes that were HLA-C-restricted (recently identified) and HLA-B-restricted (well studied). The public TCR beta signatures pointed to both CMV infection and matching HLA type.

This sequence was found in a human donor in good health (CMV status not recorded). Some clones in this sample may be carry-over from other donors' samples. Material: cultured CD8+ T cells from PBMCs, obtained from culture after CMV antigen stimulation. The V and J genes are TRBV6-5 and TRBJ2-3; D is possibly TRBD1 (5 bases). In nucleotides, the CDR3 is TGTGCCAGCACCAGTGGGGCTAGCACAGATACGCAGTATTTT. Amino acids: CASTSGASTDTQYF.